These T cell receptor beta chains were read from a single sample in a study of metastatic and nonmetastatic thyroid tumors. MiXCR re-clonotyped the PCR reads for TCRdb. The data contain 15,000 to 20,000 clones, approximately 30% of them singletons. Sequenced material: tumor tissue. These receptors came from a male donor with papillary thyroid cancer or a benign thyroid nodule (not recorded which). Some clones in this sample may be carry-over from other donors' samples. Both conserved end residues are part of each CDR3. The D gene is left open where the match is weak. Size is omitted from some rows. Given values are once, few, many or a class for expanded clones.

j_call | v_call | clone_size | d_call | cdr3_nt | cdr3_aa
TRBJ2-7 | TRBV20-1 | NA | NA | TGCAGTGCGGGGTACACCTACGAGCAGTACTTC | CSAGYTYEQYF
TRBJ2-7 | TRBV20-1 | NA | NA | TGCAGTGCTAGAGTCAGCTCCTACGAGCAGTACTTC | CSARVSSYEQYF
TRBJ1-3 | TRBV20-1 | NA | NA | TGCAGTGCTAGGGGTCCCACATCACCCGGACAGTCTGGAAACACCATATATTTT | CSARGPTSPGQSGNTIYF
TRBJ2-1 | TRBV20-1 | many | NA | TGCAGTGTCATCACTCCTAGCGCCAATGAGCAGTTCTTC | CSVITPSANEQFF
TRBJ2-3 | TRBV10-2 | many | TRBD2 | TGCGCCAGCATTAGCGGGAGACTGACAGATACGCAGTATTTT | CASISGRLTDTQYF
TRBJ2-3 | TRBV30 | NA | TRBD2 | TGTGCCTGGAGTCTGACTAGCGGGAGAACAGATACGCAGTATTTT | CAWSLTSGRTDTQYF
TRBJ2-2 | TRBV11-1 | NA | TRBD1 | TGTGCCAGCAGCCGGAGGACAGGTCAGATAGCCGGGGAGCTGTTTTTT | CASSRRTGQIAGELFF
TRBJ2-7 | TRBV6-5 | many | NA | TGTGCCAGCAGTTACTCGAAGATCCCCTACGAGCAGTACTTC | CASSYSKIPYEQYF
TRBJ1-2 | TRBV7-9 | NA | TRBD1 | TGTGCCAGCAGCTCGACGGGGACAGGGGAGGTTGGCTACACCTTC | CASSSTGTGEVGYTF
TRBJ2-7 | TRBV20-1 | few | NA | TGCAGTGCCGACGGGACCCAGGGACACAACTACGAGCAGTACTTC | CSADGTQGHNYEQYF
TRBJ1-1 | TRBV18 | NA | TRBD1 | TGTGCCAGCTCACCACCGGTGGGGACAGGGGGGGACACTGAAGCTTTCTTT | CASSPPVGTGGDTEAFF
TRBJ1-5 | TRBV5-6 | once | NA | TGTGCCAGCAGCCTGAACACAGGGATAAGCAATCAGCCCCAGCATTTT | CASSLNTGISNQPQHF
TRBJ2-7 | TRBV28 | few | TRBD2 | TGTGCCAGCAGCCCCTCTAGCGGGTTTGCCTACGAGCAGTACTTC | CASSPSSGFAYEQYF
TRBJ2-1 | TRBV6-1 | few | NA | TGTGCCAGCAGGTCCCGGGACACTTACAATGAGCAGTTCTTC | CASRSRDTYNEQFF
TRBJ2-7 | TRBV6-2/TRBV6-3 | few | NA | TGTGCCAGCGAAAACACCCAATACGAGCAGTACTTC | CASENTQYEQYF
TRBJ2-7 | TRBV9 | NA | NA | TGTGCCAGCAGCGCTAGGTTTTTCCGATTTCCTTTAGGGGACCCGGGGCTCTACGAGCAGTACTTC | CASSARFFRFPLGDPGLYEQYF
TRBJ2-7 | TRBV20-1 | NA | NA | TGCAGTGCCAAGCCCCCCAGCGCCTACGAGCAGTACTTC | CSAKPPSAYEQYF
TRBJ2-7 | TRBV4-3 | few | TRBD2 | TGCGCCAGCAGCCAAGATCGAAGCGGGAGGGCGGACGAGCAGTACTTC | CASSQDRSGRADEQYF
TRBJ1-2 | TRBV4-2 | NA | NA | TGTGCCAGCAGCCAAGAAGACAGAAGGATCCCAGGCCCCTTTGGCTACACCTTC | CASSQEDRRIPGPFGYTF
TRBJ2-7 | TRBV12-3/TRBV12-4 | NA | NA | TGTGCCAGCAGTTTAAATCGGGGAGGTGGTTACGAGCAGTACTTC | CASSLNRGGGYEQYF
TRBJ2-7 | TRBV4-1 | NA | TRBD2 | TGCGCCAGCAGCCAAGTTGCGGGAGGGCTCTCCTACGAGCAGTACTTC | CASSQVAGGLSYEQYF
TRBJ2-7 | TRBV11-1 | NA | TRBD1 | TGTGCCAGCAGCTTTCACCGGGACAGGGGAGGGTACGAGCAGTACTTC | CASSFHRDRGGYEQYF
TRBJ2-7 | TRBV12-3/TRBV12-4 | NA | NA | TGTGCCAGCAGTCAGGGGTGGCTCTACGAGCAGTACTTC | CASSQGWLYEQYF
TRBJ2-3 | TRBV29-1 | few | TRBD2 | TGCAGCTCTATAGCGGGAGGCCGGGCAGATACGCAGTATTTT | CSSIAGGRADTQYF
TRBJ1-2 | TRBV4-2 | NA | NA | TGTGCCAGCAGCCAACAAGGACACTCTCGGGGCTACACCTTC | CASSQQGHSRGYTF
TRBJ2-7 | TRBV6-5 | few | NA | TGTGCCAGCAGTTACTCTGATAGAGCGAACTACGAGCAGTACTTC | CASSYSDRANYEQYF
TRBJ1-1 | TRBV6-6 | NA | NA | TGTGCCAGCAGTTACTCAGAGAACACTGAAGCTTTCTTT | CASSYSENTEAFF
TRBJ1-5 | TRBV6-1 | medium-sized | NA | TGTGCCAGCAGTGGGCTGATCCTCAATCAGCCCCAGCATTTT | CASSGLILNQPQHF
TRBJ2-4 | TRBV6-1 | many | NA | TGTGCCAGCAAGAACATTCAGTACTTC | CASKNIQYF
TRBJ1-2 | TRBV10-1 | NA | NA | TGCGCCAGCAGTGAGACCCATGGCTACACCTTC | CASSETHGYTF
TRBJ2-7 | TRBV12-3/TRBV12-4 | few | NA | TGTGCCAGCAGTGCCGGTTCCAGCTCCTACGAGCAGTACTTC | CASSAGSSSYEQYF
TRBJ2-5 | TRBV6-6 | few | NA | TGTGCCAGCAGTTACGGCGTAGGGAAAGAGACCCAGTACTTC | CASSYGVGKETQYF
TRBJ2-3 | TRBV6-1 | many | NA | TGTGCCAGCAGTCTAGCAGGCACAGATACGCAGTATTTT | CASSLAGTDTQYF
TRBJ2-7 | TRBV6-1 | few | NA | TGTGCCAGCAGGTTTAGGGGATACTTTCAGGCCTCCTACGATCAGTACTTC | CASRFRGYFQASYDQYF
TRBJ1-2 | TRBV5-6 | medium-sized | NA | TGTGCCAGCAGCTTGAGAGCGACGGTCGGGGGCTATGGCTACACCTTC | CASSLRATVGGYGYTF
TRBJ1-1 | TRBV5-8 | once | NA | TGTGCCAGCAGCCCCATACAGGTGATCACTGAAGCTTTCTTT | CASSPIQVITEAFF
TRBJ1-2 | TRBV4-1 | medium-sized | NA | TGCGCCAGCAGCCAAGACCGACGGACAGAATATTTGGGGGGCTACACCTTC | CASSQDRRTEYLGGYTF
TRBJ2-1 | TRBV5-1 | medium-sized | TRBD2 | TGCGCCAGCAGCTTGGGACTAGCGGGATTGGATGAGCAGTTCTTC | CASSLGLAGLDEQFF
TRBJ2-7 | TRBV7-6 | NA | NA | TGTGCCAGCAGCTTAGAAGGGCCGGGGGCCCACTACGAGCAGTACTTC | CASSLEGPGAHYEQYF
TRBJ2-5 | TRBV2 | NA | NA | TGTGCCAGCAGTGCACTAGTCAATTTAGAGACCCAGTACTTC | CASSALVNLETQYF
TRBJ2-1 | TRBV6-2/TRBV6-3 | many | TRBD1 | TGTGCCATCCGCCCAGGGGGACGAATCAATGAGCAGTTCTTC | CAIRPGGRINEQFF
TRBJ2-5 | TRBV20-1 | NA | TRBD2 | TGCAGTGCAACTAGCGGGAGACAAGAGACCCAGTACTTC | CSATSGRQETQYF
TRBJ2-5 | TRBV24-1 | NA | TRBD1 | TGTGCCACCAGTGATTTGTTTGGGACAGCGGAGACCCAGTACTTC | CATSDLFGTAETQYF
TRBJ2-7 | TRBV30 | few | NA | TGTGCCTGGAGTGTTTTGAGGGAGCCCTACGAGCAGTACTTC | CAWSVLREPYEQYF
TRBJ2-2 | TRBV28 | few | NA | TGTGCCAGCACACGAGGAGGTGAAGGTGGGGAGCTGTTTTTT | CASTRGGEGGELFF
TRBJ2-4 | TRBV4-1 | NA | NA | TGCGCCAGCAGCCGAACGGAGGGGGGAGGGTCCAAAAACATTCAGTACTTC | CASSRTEGGGSKNIQYF
TRBJ1-6 | TRBV7-2 | NA | TRBD1 | TGTGCCAGCAGCTGGGGACAGGGAAGTCATTCACCCCTCCACTTT | CASSWGQGSHSPLHF
TRBJ2-2 | TRBV5-1 | many | NA | TGCGCCAGCAGCTTGACGGATCTCCGGGTTTCCGGGGAGCTGTTTTTT | CASSLTDLRVSGELFF